This T cell receptor beta chain is drawn from a study of blood T cells in healthy people across ages. V gave up 1 base and J gave up 6 bases; unmatched junction bases: 9. CDR3 size: 16 residues. Per germline, CDR1 PRHDT and CDR2 FYEKMQ (reference sequence). It was with a sample-barcoded 5' primer and a J-beta primer mix that a second PCR of roughly 6 to 12 cycles was run. The study obtained at least 2.5 million CDR3-containing paired-end reads from every sample. From the 5' RACE reads, TCRdb called clonotypes with MiXCR, one entry per CDR3 protein. The sample consists of hundreds of thousands of distinct CDR3 sequences, roughly 50% of them appearing once.

Sequenced input: blood. The TCR comes from a man older than 75 in good health. This chain joins TRBV13 and TRBJ1-2; TRBD1 matches 9 bases. CDR3 DNA: TGTGCCAGCAGCTTAGCCCTATTGGACAGGGGACATGGCTACACCTTC. Protein sequence: CASSLALLDRGHGYTF. Together with reference TRBV13 and TRBJ1-2, the CDR3 gives the full variable domain: AAGVIQSPRHLIKEKRETATLKCYPIPRHDTVYWYQQGPGQDPQFLISFYEKMQSDKGSIPDRFSAQQFSDYHSELNMSSLELGDSALYFCASSLALLDRGHGYTFGSGTRLTVV.